These 32 T cell receptor beta chains came from one sample sequenced in a study of identical twins. From the 5' RACE reads, TCRdb called clonotypes with MiXCR, one entry per CDR3 protein. The sample includes roughly 260,000 distinct CDR3 sequences, roughly an eighth of them seen just once. The sequencing input was memory (CD45RO+) T cells sorted from blood. All receptors come from a woman aged 18-29 years in good health.

This clonotype has only a few counts. In DNA form, the CDR3 reads TGCAGCGCTGGGAGAGGGTTCACCGGGGAGCTGTTTTTT. Protein product: CSAGRGFTGELFF. The chain is built from TRBV29-1 and TRBJ2-2; D perhaps matches TRBD2 (5 bases). The CDR3 sequence is 13 residues long. With 7 bases removed from V and 4 bases from J, the gap between germline ends came to 13 bases. Germline CDR1 is SQVTM and CDR2 is ANQGSEA.

The chain has TRBV6-2 or TRBV6-3 and TRBJ1-5; the match to TRBD1 covers 7 bases. Germline V gene data show CDR1 as MNHEY and CDR2 as SVGEGT. The CDR3 has 14 residues. With V trimmed by 4 bases and J by 5 bases, 5 bases remained unmatched. The CDR3 protein is CASSSTGIDQPQHF. CDR3 sequence (DNA): TGTGCCAGCAGTTCGACAGGGATCGATCAGCCCCAGCATTTT.

This clonotype was counted ten times or more. The chain combines TRBV5-1 with TRBJ2-7; a weak D match, TRBD2 (5 bases). The length of the CDR3 is 15 residues. V was cut by 0 bases and J by 6 bases, with 16 bases left in between. From germline, CDR1 is SGHRS and CDR2 YFSETQ. CDR3 protein: CASSLAGIGPSEQYF. The CDR3 nucleotides are TGCGCCAGCAGCTTGGCGGGGATTGGGCCCTCCGAGCAGTACTTC.

The V and J genes are TRBV20-1 and TRBJ2-3; D remains unclear. Trimming cost V 5 bases and J 2 bases, with 8 bases left between them. The CDR3 contains 12 residues. In germline, CDR1 is DFQATT, CDR2 SNEGSKA (reference sequence). The CDR3 DNA reads TGCAGTGCTCCAGAAAACACAGATACGCAGTATTTT. Encoded protein: CSAPENTDTQYF.

The CDR3 protein is CASTTGRAGESPLHF. CDR3 bases: TGTGCCAGCACCACCGGGAGAGCCGGGGAATCACCCCTCCACTTT. V gene TRBV11-3 combines with J gene TRBJ1-6; D is uncertain. The CDR3 loop spans 15 amino acids. V lost 7 bases, J lost 10 bases, and 20 bases lay in between. CDR1 and CDR2 from the germline V gene are SGHNT and YENEEA.

Only a few counts were recorded for this clonotype. This sequence joins TRBV29-1 and TRBJ2-7, with TRBD2 matching 12 bases. V was pared by 5 bases and J by 4 bases, with 9 bases of the junction left unmatched. The CDR3 has 15 amino acids. Germline assignment: CDR1 SQVTM and CDR2 ANQGSEA. CDR3 region: CSVRSSGGAQYEQYF. The CDR3 DNA reads TGCAGCGTTAGGTCTAGCGGGGGGGCCCAGTACGAGCAGTACTTC.

This clonotype was seen only a few times. This chain links TRBV2 with TRBJ2-3, with D maybe TRBD1 (6 bases). V shed 9 bases and J shed 2 bases, with 12 bases lying between them. Germline CDR1 reads SNHLY; CDR2 reads FYNNEI. CDR3 length: 13 residues. The CDR3 here is CASKQGFTDTQYF. DNA for the CDR3: TGTGCCAGTAAACAGGGCTTCACAGATACGCAGTATTTT.

The V call is TRBV5-6, the J call TRBJ2-3; D unclear. The V end was cut by 4 bases, the J end by 6 bases, with 12 bases between. Germline-derived CDR1 and CDR2 are SGHDT and YYEEEE. This CDR3 contains 13 residues. The CDR3 sequence: CASSGLSRDTQYF. The CDR3 DNA reads TGTGCCAGCAGCGGGTTGAGTAGGGATACGCAGTATTTT.

This clonotype occurred a few times. This chain uses TRBV5-1 with TRBJ2-1; D is ambiguous. Per the germline V gene, CDR1 is SGHRS and CDR2 is YFSETQ. Trimming left V 5 bases short and J 6 bases short, with 21 bases between. This CDR3 spans 16 amino acids. CDR3 residues: CASSASLGSVFNEQFF. CDR3 DNA sequence: TGCGCCAGCAGTGCTAGTCTGGGGTCGGTTTTCAATGAGCAGTTCTTC.

J is TRBJ2-1 and V is TRBV19, with 10 bases aligning to TRBD2. The CDR3 spans 15 residues. Per germline, CDR1 LNHDA and CDR2 SQIVND (reference sequence). The J segment lost 8 bases and the V segment lost 5 bases, leaving 9 bases of the junction unmatched. The CDR3 loop is CASSEGSSGRDEQFF. Written as DNA, the CDR3 is TGTGCCAGTAGTGAGGGGTCTAGCGGGAGAGATGAGCAGTTCTTC.

This chain connects TRBV5-1 to TRBJ2-7; TRBD1 is a possible D gene (5 bases). Trimming stripped 5 bases from V and 4 bases from J, with 13 bases between. Germline-derived CDR1 and CDR2 are SGHRS and YFSETQ. This CDR3 contains 13 residues. The CDR3 nucleotides read TGCGCCAGCAGTGCAGGGCAAATGTACGAGCAGTACTTC. This encodes CASSAGQMYEQYF.

This clonotype came up a few times. The gene calls are TRBV12-3 or TRBV12-4 and TRBJ2-3; the match to TRBD2 covers 9 bases. Germline trimming cut 7 bases from V and 4 bases from J; bases unmatched to any gene: 6. This CDR3 has 14 amino acids. The CDR3 here is CASTFSGRSDTQYF. CDR3 nucleotide sequence: TGTGCCAGCACCTTCAGCGGGAGGTCAGATACGCAGTATTTT.

This clonotype was recorded a few times. The J gene is TRBJ2-2, the V gene TRBV5-1; D remains unclear. This CDR3 has 12 amino acids. V lost 5 bases to trimming and J lost 7 bases, with 9 bases between them. Germline CDR1 is SGHRS and CDR2 is YFSETQ. DNA of the CDR3: TGCGCCAGCAGGTTGACCGTCGGGGAGCTGTTTTTT. It translates to CASRLTVGELFF.

The sample holds many counts of this clonotype. This chain connects TRBV10-3 to TRBJ2-1, with 9 bases identical to TRBD1. The germline gives CDR1 ENHRY, CDR2 SYGVKD. This CDR3 has 14 residues. V dropped 5 bases and J dropped 6; count of bases not matched to a gene: 5. The CDR3 loop reads CAISTGGIGNEQFF. In DNA, the CDR3 is TGTGCCATCAGTACAGGGGGCATAGGCAATGAGCAGTTCTTC.

The table lists this clonotype with many counts. The chain recombines TRBV5-1 with TRBJ2-1; D gene unclear. Trimming shortened V by 2 bases and J by 2 bases, and 8 bases separated the two germline ends. CDR3 size: 14 residues. Germline V gene sequence: CDR1 SGHRS, CDR2 YFSETQ. CDR3 sequence reads: CASSFGQTYNEQFF. The CDR3 DNA reads TGCGCCAGCAGCTTCGGGCAGACCTACAATGAGCAGTTCTTC.

The chain has TRBV11-2 and TRBJ2-3; 8 positions match TRBD1. Germline V gives CDR1 SGHAT, CDR2 FQNNGV. V lost 4 bases and J lost 3; bases outside the gene matches: 9. This CDR3 has 16 residues. The CDR3 reads CASSSQGAQWTDTQYF. CDR3 nucleotides: TGTGCCAGCAGCTCCCAGGGGGCTCAGTGGACAGATACGCAGTATTTT.

For the CDR3, the DNA is TGTGCCAGCAGTGAAGGGGGACAGGGGGGCAGCGAGCAGTACTTC. This sequence encodes CASSEGGQGGSEQYF. The genes are TRBV6-1 and TRBJ2-7, with TRBD1 matching over 11 bases. CDR1 and CDR2 from the germline V gene are MNHNS and SASEGT. V dropped 1 base and J dropped 6; count of bases not matched to a gene: 5. CDR3 length equals 15 residues.

V and J are TRBV11-2 and TRBJ2-1; a possible D gene is TRBD1 (5 bases). Trimming took 5 bases from V and 4 from J, leaving 15 bases between them. CDR3 length: 15 residues. Germline V lookup: CDR1 SGHAT, CDR2 FQNNGV. The CDR3 loop reads CASSPRTRQYNEQFF. DNA of the CDR3: TGTGCCAGCAGCCCACGGACACGTCAATACAATGAGCAGTTCTTC.

This clonotype was recorded a few times. This chain connects TRBV29-1 to TRBJ2-1; the match to TRBD2 covers 10 bases. V dropped 7 bases and J dropped 3; count of bases not matched to a gene: 3. From germline, CDR1 is SQVTM and CDR2 ANQGSEA. The CDR3 is 13 residues long. The CDR3 here is CSASGRVYNEQFF. The CDR3 DNA is TGCAGCGCAAGCGGGAGGGTCTACAATGAGCAGTTCTTC.

At least ten counts were recorded for this clonotype. CDR3 sequence: CSARDRLKGDTEAFF. The CDR3 nucleotides read TGCAGTGCTAGAGATCGGTTGAAGGGGGACACTGAAGCTTTCTTT. The chain is built from TRBV20-1 and TRBJ1-1; D perhaps matches TRBD1 (6 bases). Between the trimmed V and J ends, which lost 0 bases and 3 bases, there was a span of 14 bases. The CDR3 has 15 residues. The V gene's germline CDR1 is DFQATT and CDR2 SNEGSKA (reference sequence).

The chain has TRBV29-1 and TRBJ1-5; 10 bases match TRBD1. The CDR3 length is 14 residues. CDR1 is SQVTM, CDR2 ANQGSEA, per germline. V lost 4 bases and J lost 2; bases outside the gene matches: 2. CDR3 bases: TGCAGCGTTGGGGACAGGGGTGGCAATCAGCCCCAGCATTTT. Protein product: CSVGDRGGNQPQHF.

This clonotype was seen a few times. The CDR3 reads CASKLAGVTDTQYF. The CDR3 DNA sequence: TGTGCCAGCAAACTAGCGGGAGTCACAGATACGCAGTATTTT. This chain uses TRBV12-3 or TRBV12-4 with TRBJ2-3, with TRBD2 identical over 11 bases. The V and J ends lost 7 bases and 2 bases, in that order; junction bases with no gene match: 2. The CDR3 is 14 residues long.

The gene calls are TRBV19 and TRBJ1-4, with TRBD1 as a possible D gene (6 bases). The CDR3 runs 12 residues. The germline V gene encodes CDR1 LNHDA and CDR2 SQIVND (reference sequence). Deletions cut 6 bases from V and 11 bases from J, with 13 bases between. DNA of the CDR3: TGTGCCAGTAGCCCCGACCAGGGGAAACTGTTTTTT. Its translation is CASSPDQGKLFF.

V usage is TRBV11-2 and J usage is TRBJ2-2; 7 positions agree with TRBD2. CDR1 and CDR2 (germline): SGHAT, FQNNGV. V lost 5 bases, J lost 7 bases, and 10 bases stayed unmatched. The CDR3 sequence is 15 residues long. DNA of the CDR3: TGTGCCAGCAGCGCGCGGGGGACCCTGGGCGGGGAGCTGTTTTTT. Translated, it gives CASSARGTLGGELFF.

The chain joins TRBV12-3 or TRBV12-4 to TRBJ2-5; D remains unclear. This CDR3 has 13 amino acids. The ends were cut back, 0 bases at V and 10 bases at J, with 12 bases in the middle. The CDR3 here is CASSLAVEIGQYF. The CDR3 DNA reads TGTGCCAGCAGTTTAGCGGTCGAGATAGGCCAGTACTTC.

The table lists this clonotype with a few counts. This chain links TRBV5-1 with TRBJ2-2; a possible D gene is TRBD2 (6 bases). Germline loops: CDR1 SGHRS, CDR2 YFSETQ. The CDR3 is made up of 15 amino acids. V gave up 0 bases and J gave up 7 bases, with 13 bases separating them. The CDR3 protein is CASSLAGEEGGELFF. CDR3 bases: TGCGCCAGCAGCTTGGCGGGAGAGGAGGGCGGGGAGCTGTTTTTT.

The gene calls are TRBV20-1 and TRBJ1-1; no reliable D call. Germline V gene data show CDR1 as DFQATT and CDR2 as SNEGSKA (reference sequence). This CDR3 has 11 amino acids. The CDR3 bases are TGCAGAGCCCACGGTAAGAGTGAAGCTTTCTTT. Translated, it gives CRAHGKSEAFF.

This clonotype was found a few times. The gene calls are TRBV5-1 and TRBJ2-3; D ambiguous. V dropped 4 bases and J dropped 3 bases, with 18 bases sitting between them. The germline gives CDR1 SGHRS, CDR2 YFSETQ. The CDR3 loop spans 16 amino acids. CDR3 protein: CASSPASRGPTDTQYF. The CDR3 DNA reads as TGCGCCAGCAGCCCCGCGTCGCGCGGACCGACAGATACGCAGTATTTT.

The chain links TRBV2 to TRBJ1-2; D is ambiguous. Germline lookup yields CDR1 SNHLY and CDR2 FYNNEI. The germline V and J ends were trimmed by 8 bases and 0 bases, with 7 bases remaining between them. The CDR3 spans 12 residues. The CDR3 region is CASLAANYGYTF. In DNA form, the CDR3 reads TGTGCCAGCCTGGCCGCTAACTATGGCTACACCTTC.

The J gene is TRBJ2-5, the V gene TRBV9, with D perhaps assigned TRBD1 or TRBD2 (6 bases each). The CDR3 has 14 amino acids. Trimming pared 2 bases from V and 3 bases from J, leaving 11 bases between. Germline CDR1 reads SGDLS; CDR2 reads YYNGEE. CDR3 in amino acids: CASSVGGQKETQYF. The CDR3 region has the DNA TGTGCCAGCAGCGTTGGGGGGCAGAAAGAGACCCAGTACTTC.

The CDR3 coding sequence is TGTGCCAGCAGCTTAGAATCCGGACTCACCTACGAGCAGTACTTC. Translating it yields CASSLESGLTYEQYF. This chain uses TRBV7-9 with TRBJ2-7; TRBD2 might be the D (5 bases). Germline V gene lookup returns CDR1 SEHNR and CDR2 FQNEAQ (reference sequence). CDR3 size: 15 residues. Trimming pared 1 base from V and 2 bases from J, leaving 12 bases between.

Only a few counts were recorded for this clonotype. V usage is TRBV7-9 and J usage is TRBJ2-1, with D unclear. The V gene's germline CDR1 is SEHNR and CDR2 FQNEAQ (reference sequence). Deletions cut 3 bases from V and 5 bases from J, with 11 bases between. The CDR3 loop spans 14 amino acids. The CDR3 region is CASSFYRWDNEQFF. CDR3 nucleotide sequence: TGTGCCAGCAGCTTTTATAGGTGGGACAATGAGCAGTTCTTC.